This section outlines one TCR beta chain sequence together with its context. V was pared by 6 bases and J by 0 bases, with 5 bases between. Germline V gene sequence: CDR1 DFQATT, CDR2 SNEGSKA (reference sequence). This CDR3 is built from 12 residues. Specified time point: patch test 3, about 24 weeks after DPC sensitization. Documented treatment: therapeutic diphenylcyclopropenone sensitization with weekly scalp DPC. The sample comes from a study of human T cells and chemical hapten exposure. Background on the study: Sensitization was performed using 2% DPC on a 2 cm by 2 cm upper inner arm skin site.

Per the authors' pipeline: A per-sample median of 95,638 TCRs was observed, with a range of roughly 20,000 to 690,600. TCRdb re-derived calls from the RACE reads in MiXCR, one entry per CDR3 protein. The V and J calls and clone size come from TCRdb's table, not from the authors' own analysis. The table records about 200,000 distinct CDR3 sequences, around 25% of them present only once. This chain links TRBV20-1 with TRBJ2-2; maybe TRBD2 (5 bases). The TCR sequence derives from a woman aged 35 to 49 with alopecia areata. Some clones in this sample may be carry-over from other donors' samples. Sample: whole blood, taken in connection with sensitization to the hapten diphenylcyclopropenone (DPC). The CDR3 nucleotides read TGCAGTGCGAGGGCGAACACCGGGGAGCTGTTTTTT. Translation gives CSARANTGELFF.